The 29 T cell receptor beta chains below were found in one sample sequenced in a study of T cells after yellow fever vaccination. Each CDR3 protein gets one entry after TCRdb re-called the 5' RACE reads with MiXCR. The table has 200,000 to 250,000 distinct CDR3 sequences, 6.9% seen once. The sample consisted of CD4+ T cells sorted from PBMCs, taken 15 days after the yellow fever booster vaccination. The receptors were gathered from a man aged 25 to 40 who received the YFV17D yellow fever vaccine.

This clonotype has ten or more counts. The chain couples TRBV7-2 to TRBJ2-7, with 11 bases aligning to TRBD2. Germline CDR1 and CDR2: SGHTA and FQGNSA. V gave up 4 bases and J gave up 1 base; unmatched junction bases: 6. This CDR3 is 16 amino acids long. CDR3 sequence: CASSSRTSGLSYEQYF. The CDR3 region has the DNA TGTGCCAGCAGCTCACGGACTAGCGGGTTATCCTACGAGCAGTACTTC.

In this sample, this clonotype turned up many times. The junction does not match germline at one end; this may be a read error. CDR3 in DNA: TGTGCCAGCAGTTTAGCGGGCAGACAAGAGACCCAGTACTTC. This encodes CASSLAGRQETQYF. V is TRBV7-2 and J is TRBJ2-5; 7 positions match TRBD2. CDR1 is SGHTA, CDR2 FQGNSA, per germline. The CDR3 consists of 14 residues.

This clonotype appeared a few times. The chain uses TRBV29-1 and TRBJ1-1; 9 bases fit TRBD1. CDR3 length equals 12 residues. CDR1 is SQVTM, CDR2 ANQGSEA, per germline. V shed 6 bases and J 7 bases; nucleotides not matched to a gene: 6. The CDR3 sequence is CSVGDRVGEAFF. CDR3 coding DNA: TGCAGCGTGGGGGACAGGGTGGGTGAAGCTTTCTTT.

This clonotype was found a few times. This chain links TRBV5-4 with TRBJ2-1; tentatively, D is TRBD2 (6 bases). Trimming left V 4 bases short and J 6 bases short, with 14 bases between. CDR1 and CDR2 from the germline V gene are SGHNT and YYREEE (reference sequence). The CDR3 has 14 amino acids. The CDR3: CASSNMTRVNEQFF. In DNA, the CDR3 is TGTGCCAGCAGCAATATGACTAGGGTCAATGAGCAGTTCTTC.

This clonotype was picked up many times. The CDR3 is CAIKVAGANEQYF. The CDR3 DNA reads TGTGCCATCAAGGTGGCAGGGGCCAACGAGCAGTACTTC. The chain joins TRBV10-3 to TRBJ2-7; D may be TRBD1 (6 bases). Germline-derived CDR1 and CDR2 are ENHRY and SYGVKD. The CDR3 is 13 residues long. V was cut by 7 bases and J by 5 bases, with 15 bases left in between.

The genes are TRBV5-5 and TRBJ1-1; 7 bases agree with TRBD1. Germline-derived CDR1 and CDR2 are SGHKS and YYEKEE (reference sequence). This CDR3 region has 14 residues. Losses at the gene ends were 1 base for V and 3 bases for J; bases not matched to a gene: 3. DNA of the CDR3: TGTGCCAGCAGCTTGTACAGGGGAGACACTGAAGCTTTCTTT. Protein product: CASSLYRGDTEAFF.

This clonotype turned up a few times. The chain employs TRBV19 and TRBJ2-1; D remains unclear. The CDR3 is 13 amino acids. Trimming removed 7 bases at V and 3 bases at J, with 10 bases between. Germline V gene lookup returns CDR1 LNHDA and CDR2 SQIVND (reference sequence). CDR3 coding DNA: TGTGCCAGTACCTCGACGGGCTACAATGAGCAGTTCTTC. Amino acids: CASTSTGYNEQFF.

This clonotype was detected only a few times. This sequence joins TRBV6-6 and TRBJ1-2; TRBD1 aligns across 7 bases. The germline gives CDR1 MNHNY, CDR2 SVGAGI (reference sequence). The CDR3 length is 13 residues. V shed 4 bases, J shed 3 bases, and the junction held 2 bases outside the gene matches. CDR3 protein: CASSFQGDYGYTF. The CDR3 nucleotides read TGTGCCAGCAGTTTCCAGGGGGACTATGGCTACACCTTC.

This clonotype was observed a single time. The V call is TRBV12-3 or TRBV12-4, the J call TRBJ2-1, with D perhaps TRBD2 (6 bases). Trimming left V 7 bases short and J 8 bases short, with 18 bases between. The CDR3 consists of 14 residues. DNA for the CDR3: TGTGCCAGCACCTCCGGAGGGGCGATAGATGAGCAGTTCTTC. This translates into CASTSGGAIDEQFF.

This clonotype was counted only a few times. The chain carries TRBV7-2 and TRBJ2-1; the match to TRBD1 covers 7 bases. The germline V gene encodes CDR1 SGHTA and CDR2 FQGNSA. CDR3 length: 14 residues. V lost 4 bases to trimming and J lost 4 bases; unmatched junction nucleotides: 4. The chain's CDR3 is CASSSPGQYNEQFF. The CDR3 coding sequence is TGTGCCAGCAGCTCTCCGGGACAGTACAATGAGCAGTTCTTC.

Concerning this clonotype: This may be a read error: a much more frequent sequence differs by one nucleotide. CDR3 protein: CASSRGTGELFF. Here the CDR3 DNA reads TGTGCCAGCAGCCGAGGCACCGGGGAGCTGTTTTTT. The chain has TRBV5-6 and TRBJ2-2; no definite D call. The ends were cut back, 4 bases at V and 4 bases at J, with 5 bases in the middle. Germline values: CDR1 SGHDT, CDR2 YYEEEE. This CDR3 region has 12 residues.

The V and J genes are TRBV20-1 and TRBJ2-6; D uncertain. V was trimmed by 3 bases and J by 0 bases, leaving 21 bases between them. The CDR3 covers 19 residues. Germline V gene sequence: CDR1 DFQATT, CDR2 SNEGSKA (reference sequence). CDR3 nucleotides: TGCAGTGCTAGGAATTCCTCAGAACCGAAATACTCTGGGGCCAACGTCCTGACTTTC. It is translated as CSARNSSEPKYSGANVLTF.

The sample holds a few counts of this clonotype. The chain recombines TRBV20-1 with TRBJ2-7; a weak D match, TRBD1 (5 bases). V gave up 5 bases and J gave up 7 bases, with 18 bases separating them. This CDR3 spans 13 amino acids. In germline, CDR1 is DFQATT, CDR2 SNEGSKA (reference sequence). DNA for the CDR3: TGCAGTGCTTCCGACAGCCCGCTTTGGGAGCAGTACTTC. Its translation is CSASDSPLWEQYF.

The chain combines TRBV30 with TRBJ2-3, with no clear D. This CDR3 region has 12 residues. CDR1 is GTSNPN and CDR2 is SVGIG in the germline V gene (reference sequence). V shed 7 bases and J shed 3 bases, with 11 bases lying between them. The CDR3 region has the DNA TGTGCCTACGGAGCAAGAACAGATACGCAGTATTTT. It codes for CAYGARTDTQYF.

The rearrangement uses TRBV12-3 or TRBV12-4 and TRBJ1-5; D uncertain. Trimming removed 6 bases at V and 9 bases at J, with 12 bases between. This CDR3 spans 12 amino acids. Written as DNA, the CDR3 is TGTGCCAGCAGCTTGGTGAACGGGCCCCAGCATTTT. The encoded protein is CASSLVNGPQHF.

At least ten counts were recorded for this clonotype. The chain couples TRBV12-3 or TRBV12-4 to TRBJ2-1, with TRBD2 matching 7 bases. Trimming took 5 bases from V and 8 from J; bases not matched to a gene: 12. The CDR3 spans 15 residues. For the CDR3, the DNA is TGTGCCAGCAGTACCACGGGACTACTTACTTATGAGCAGTTCTTC. It encodes CASSTTGLLTYEQFF.

This clonotype was counted at least ten times. The chain carries TRBV11-2 and TRBJ1-1; maybe TRBD1 (6 bases). V was clipped by 1 base and J by 8 bases, with 11 bases between them. CDR1 and CDR2 (germline): SGHAT, FQNNGV. This CDR3 has 13 amino acids. The CDR3 here is CASSLAGQIEAFF. CDR3 sequence (DNA): TGTGCCAGCAGCTTAGCAGGACAGATAGAAGCTTTCTTT.

In regard to this clonotype: Its ends do not fully match the called genes, so a read error is possible. V usage is TRBV20-1 and J usage is TRBJ2-3; perhaps TRBD2 as D (5 bases). This CDR3 region has 12 residues. CDR1 is DFQATT and CDR2 is SNEGSKA in the germline V gene (reference sequence). The CDR3 loop is CSTRWWTDTQYF. The DNA for the CDR3 is TGCAGTACTAGATGGTGGACAGATACGCAGTATTTT.

This clonotype has a handful of counts. V gene TRBV18 combines with J gene TRBJ2-7; possible D gene TRBD2, 6 bases. The CDR3 contains 15 residues. Per germline, CDR1 KGHSH and CDR2 LQKENI. V was pared by 1 base and J by 1 base, with 11 bases between. In DNA, the CDR3 is TGTGCCAGCTCACCACAGCTAGCGAGATCCTACGAGCAGTACTTC. Its protein is CASSPQLARSYEQYF.

The chain joins TRBV5-6 to TRBJ2-7; 9 bases are a match to TRBD2. Looked up from germline, CDR1 is SGHDT and CDR2 is YYEEEE. The CDR3 runs 15 residues. The V segment lost 5 bases and the J segment 9 bases; nucleotides outside the gene matches: 15. The CDR3 sequence: CASSSRLADLRVQYF. CDR3 nucleotides: TGTGCCAGCAGTTCCCGACTAGCGGATCTACGTGTGCAGTACTTC.

This clonotype was seen a few times. The V and J genes are TRBV19 and TRBJ2-7; D might be TRBD1 (5 bases). CDR3 length equals 14 residues. V lost 3 bases and J lost 4, with 13 bases in between. The germline gives CDR1 LNHDA, CDR2 SQIVND (reference sequence). The CDR3 DNA is TGTGCCAGTAGTATGATACAGGCCGGGTACGAGCAGTACTTC. As protein: CASSMIQAGYEQYF. The full variable domain, completed using reference TRBV19 and TRBJ2-7, is DGGITQSPKYLFRKEGQNVTLSCEQNLNHDAMYWYRQDPGQGLRLIYYSQIVNDFQKGDIAEGYSVSREKKESFPLTVTSAQKNPTAFYLCASSMIQAGYEQYFGPGTRLTVT.

This clonotype was seen at least ten times. The CDR3 DNA follows: TGTGCCAGCAGCCGACTAAGCGGCCAAGAGACCCAGTACTTC. It is translated as CASSRLSGQETQYF. V is TRBV2 and J is TRBJ2-5; a possible D gene is TRBD2 (5 bases). The length of the CDR3 is 14 residues. The ends were cut back, 6 bases at V and 1 base at J, with 12 bases in the middle. Germline assignment: CDR1 SNHLY and CDR2 FYNNEI.

This clonotype was seen a few times. J is TRBJ1-2 and V is TRBV29-1; D is perhaps TRBD1 (5 bases). Germline V gene lookup returns CDR1 SQVTM and CDR2 ANQGSEA. The V gene lost 1 base and the J gene lost 3 bases, with 6 bases spanning the gap. There are 12 residues in the CDR3. CDR3 loop: CSVEAGHYGYTF. As DNA, the CDR3 is TGCAGCGTTGAAGCAGGGCACTATGGCTACACCTTC.

The gene calls are TRBV6-5 and TRBJ1-3; unclear D gene. The germline V gene has CDR1 MNHEY and CDR2 SVGAGI. V gave up 6 bases and J gave up 4 bases, with 4 bases separating them. CDR3 length equals 11 residues. This CDR3 is CASSDGNTIYF. DNA for the CDR3: TGTGCCAGCAGCGACGGAAACACCATATATTTT.

This clonotype was seen at least ten times. V and J are TRBV20-1 and TRBJ2-3, with TRBD2 identical over 8 bases. Looked up from germline, CDR1 is DFQATT and CDR2 is SNEGSKA (reference sequence). The CDR3 has 15 residues. After removal of 6 bases from V and 2 bases from J, the junction contained 10 bases not matched to a gene. The CDR3 DNA sequence: TGCAGTGCCGAAATAGCGGGAATAGACACAGATACGCAGTATTTT. The encoded protein is CSAEIAGIDTDTQYF.

The chain has TRBV7-2 and TRBJ2-3; 7 bases line up with TRBD2. CDR1 and CDR2 (germline): SGHTA, FQGNSA. V trimming: 3 bases; J trimming: 5 bases; junction bases outside the gene matches: 11. The CDR3 length is 16 residues. For the CDR3, the DNA is TGTGCCAGCAGCTTGGGTCCGGCGGGAGCAGGAGATACGCAGTATTTT. Its protein product is CASSLGPAGAGDTQYF. Based on the CDR3 plus reference TRBV7-2 and TRBJ2-3, the full variable domain is GAGVSQSPSNKVTEKGKDVELRCDPISGHTALYWYRQSLGQGLEFLIYFQGNSAPDKSGLPSDRFSAERTGGSVSTLTIQRTQQEDSAVYLCASSLGPAGAGDTQYFGPGTRLTVL.

This clonotype appeared many times. The chain couples TRBV4-3 to TRBJ2-5; possible D gene TRBD2, 6 bases. Trimming pared 0 bases from V and 2 bases from J, leaving 13 bases between. The CDR3 runs 16 residues. Germline V lookup: CDR1 LGHNA, CDR2 YSLEER. CDR3 sequence: CASSQDSGTPQETQYF. The CDR3, as DNA: TGCGCCAGCAGCCAAGATTCCGGGACTCCTCAAGAGACCCAGTACTTC.

The table lists this clonotype with many counts. V usage is TRBV20-1 and J usage is TRBJ2-7; TRBD1 matches at 8 bases. The germline V gene encodes CDR1 DFQATT and CDR2 SNEGSKA (reference sequence). The CDR3 consists of 13 residues. The V segment lost 3 bases and the J segment 3 bases; nucleotides outside the gene matches: 4. The CDR3 DNA is TGCAGTGCTAGGGAGGGACAGGACTACGAGCAGTACTTC. Translated: CSAREGQDYEQYF.

In this sample, this clonotype turned up many times. J is TRBJ2-1 and V is TRBV7-9, with 7 bases that match TRBD1. In germline, CDR1 is SEHNR, CDR2 FQNEAQ (reference sequence). The CDR3 spans 17 residues. Germline trimming cut 0 bases from V and 0 bases from J; bases unmatched to any gene: 5. In DNA, the CDR3 is TGTGCCAGCAGCTTAGCAGGGGGCTTTAGCTCCTACAATGAGCAGTTCTTC. This codes for CASSLAGGFSSYNEQFF.